The rows below give T cell receptor beta chains drawn from one sample of a study of cytomegalovirus exposure and HLA in healthy donors. Clones were sequenced by immunoSEQ multiplex PCR, and TCRdb holds only the in-frame ones, with some missing. Among 95,000 to 150,000 clones, about 93% were seen once, and the ten largest hold 1% to 1.5%. Sequences were obtained from PBMCs. These receptors originate from a woman aged 18-29 years in good health and CMV-seronegative. Each CDR3 is given with its conserved first and last residue. The D gene is left open where the match is weak. Some rows have no size entry. The others give once, few or many, or a class for an expanded clone.

TRBV27	16	-	TRBJ1-2	-	TGTGCCAGCAGTTTATTCCAGACAGCGACTAACTATGGCTACACCTTC	CASSLFQTATNYGYTF
TRBV4-1	16	TRBD1	TRBJ1-2	once	TGCGCCAGCAGCCAACTTCACAGGGGGCCGAGATATGGCTACACCTTC	CASSQLHRGPRYGYTF
TRBV28	15	-	TRBJ2-7	once	TGTGCCAGCAGCCTGAGCCGGGGAGTGTCCTACGAGCAGTACTTC	CASSLSRGVSYEQYF
TRBV7-3	14	TRBD1	TRBJ2-5	-	TGTGCCAGCAGCGCCGGGACAGGGGCAGAGACCCAGTACTTC	CASSAGTGAETQYF
TRBV2	15	TRBD1	TRBJ1-1	-	TGTGCCAGCACCTCAGGACAGGCTCCGAACACTGAAGCTTTCTTT	CASTSGQAPNTEAFF
TRBV4-1	15	TRBD1	TRBJ1-1	-	TGCGCCAGCAGCTTCCACCGGGACAGGGTGACTGAAGCTTTCTTT	CASSFHRDRVTEAFF
TRBV25-1	16	TRBD2	TRBJ2-3	-	TGTGCCAGCAGTGGGGGGGGAGACCCATCTGGAGATACGCAGTATTTT	CASSGGGDPSGDTQYF
TRBV7-2	14	-	TRBJ2-7	-	TGTGCCAGCAGCTACCCCGGGACAACGTACGAGCAGTACTTC	CASSYPGTTYEQYF
TRBV11-2	15	TRBD1	TRBJ2-1	-	TGTGCCAGCAGCTCCGGGACAGGGGGCAGGGATGAGCAGTTCTTC	CASSSGTGGRDEQFF
TRBV27	14	-	TRBJ1-1	-	TGTGCCAGCAGTTTGGATGCTGAGGGGGGGCGCACTTTCTTT	CASSLDAEGGRTFF
TRBV9	15	TRBD2	TRBJ2-2	-	TGTGCCAGCAGCCCGGGACTACCCATCGCCGGGGAGCTGTTTTTT	CASSPGLPIAGELFF
TRBV13	18	TRBD2	TRBJ2-3	-	TGTGCCAGCAGCCCAACCTACCACGTCAGCGGGGGAACAGATACGCAGTATTTT	CASSPTYHVSGGTDTQYF
TRBV6-1	17	TRBD2	TRBJ2-3	-	TGTGCCAGCAGTGAAGCTCAGACTAGCGGGGGGTGGGATACGCAGTATTTT	CASSEAQTSGGWDTQYF
TRBV2	13	-	TRBJ1-4	-	TGTGCCAGCAGCGGCCGGGGTAATGAAAAACTGTTTTTT	CASSGRGNEKLFF
TRBV18	14	TRBD1	TRBJ1-2	-	TGTGCCAGCTCGCGGACAGGGTTTTCTCATGGCTACACCTTC	CASSRTGFSHGYTF
TRBV25-1	15	-	TRBJ1-1	-	TGTGCCAGCAGTGATTCCCGGGGAGGGGACACTGAAGCTTTCTTT	CASSDSRGGDTEAFF
TRBV4-1	15	TRBD2	TRBJ2-1	-	TGCGCCAGCAGCCAAGGGCGGGGGGATTACAATGAGCAGTTCTTC	CASSQGRGDYNEQFF
TRBV7-9	17	-	TRBJ2-5	-	TGTGCCAGCACCACGATGGGGGGAGCCACGTTAGGAGAGACCCAGTACTTC	CASTTMGGATLGETQYF
TRBV19	14	-	TRBJ2-1	-	TGTGCCAGTAGTTCGGGAAGCCTATACAATGAGCAGTTCTTC	CASSSGSLYNEQFF
TRBV2	15	TRBD1	TRBJ1-6	few	TGTGCCAGCAGCCCACAGGGGGCCACCAATTCACCCCTCCACTTT	CASSPQGATNSPLHF
TRBV5-1	13	-	TRBJ1-1	-	TGCGCCAGCACCCCGTTCGGTGGCACTGAAGCTTTCTTT	CASTPFGGTEAFF
TRBV7-2	15	TRBD1	TRBJ1-2	-	TGTGCCAGCAGCCCTACAGGGGGGGGCATTTATGGCTACACCTTC	CASSPTGGGIYGYTF
TRBV27	16	TRBD2	TRBJ2-7	-	TGTGCCAGCAGTTTATTGTCTAGCGGGAGGTGGTACGAGCAGTACTTC	CASSLLSSGRWYEQYF
TRBV2	16	TRBD1	TRBJ2-3	-	TGTGCCAGCAGTGAGGGGCTCTACGGACAGGGAGATACGCAGTATTTT	CASSEGLYGQGDTQYF
TRBV6-1	11	-	TRBJ2-2	-	TGTGCCAGCCCGCAGTCCGGGGAGCTGTTTTTT	CASPQSGELFF
TRBV6-1	17	-	TRBJ1-5	-	TGTGCCAGCAGTGAATGGGCAGGGTCGAGTCGCAATCAGCCCCAGCATTTT	CASSEWAGSSRNQPQHF
TRBV7-9	17	TRBD2	TRBJ2-7	-	TGTGCCAGCAGCTCGGGGGGATTTGACAGAGGGTTAGGCGAGCAGTACTTC	CASSSGGFDRGLGEQYF
TRBV27	15	TRBD2	TRBJ2-7	-	TGTGCCAGCCTACCTCGGGGGGGGTTCCTGGGCGAGCAGTACTTC	CASLPRGGFLGEQYF
TRBV12-5	16	-	TRBJ1-4	-	TGTGCTAGTGGTTTGTCGCTCACAGGGTGGATTGAAAAACTGTTTTTT	CASGLSLTGWIEKLFF
TRBV11-2	15	-	TRBJ1-3	-	TGTGCCAGCAGCTCCCTGGGGGGTACAGGAAACACCATATATTTT	CASSSLGGTGNTIYF
TRBV6-6	13	-	TRBJ2-2	-	TGTGCCAGCAGTTACCTCAACACCGGGGAGCTGTTTTTT	CASSYLNTGELFF
TRBV29-1	14	-	TRBJ1-1	-	TGCAGCGTCAGGGGAGGGAGGGATAAGGGTGAAGCTTTCTTT	CSVRGGRDKGEAFF
TRBV7-2	16	TRBD1	TRBJ2-7	-	TGTGCCAGCAGCTTCTCACCGCCGGGACAGAAATACGAGCAGTACTTC	CASSFSPPGQKYEQYF
TRBV6-6	14	-	TRBJ2-7	-	TGTGCCAGCCTACCTTCGACAGGAATCTACGAGCAGTACTTC	CASLPSTGIYEQYF
TRBV6-4	15	TRBD2	TRBJ2-3	-	TGTGCCAGCAGTGACTCAGCGGGGGACACAGATACGCAGTATTTT	CASSDSAGDTDTQYF
TRBV7-9	13	TRBD1	TRBJ1-2	-	TGTGCCAGCAGCCACGACAGGGGCGGGGGCTACACCTTC	CASSHDRGGGYTF
TRBV5-1	15	TRBD1	TRBJ2-7	-	TGCGCCAGCAGCTTGGTCCCGGGACAGGGGGGTTGGCAGTACTTC	CASSLVPGQGGWQYF
TRBV6-1	18	TRBD1	TRBJ2-3	-	TGTGCCAGCAGTGAAACGACAGGGAAGGCTGCTAGCACAGATACGCAGTATTTT	CASSETTGKAASTDTQYF
TRBV5-1	13	TRBD1	TRBJ2-7	-	TGCGCCAGCAGCCGAGACAGGGCCTACGAGCAGTACTTC	CASSRDRAYEQYF
TRBV5-1	17	-	TRBJ2-1	-	TGCGCCAGCAGCTTGGCCGGTCCCGTGGGGGGTAGCAATGAGCAGTTCTTC	CASSLAGPVGGSNEQFF